This T cell receptor (beta chain) was retrieved from a study of blood T cell repertoires in COVID-19. In the study overall: Whether acute or convalescent, the COVID-19 samples came from the United States, Italy and Spain. PBMCs, B-cell-depleted T cells, or T cells provided the cDNA or gDNA that made up the material.

Source study methods: Scientists estimated how many nucleated cells there were by amplifying reference gene primers. The method was immunoSEQ multiplex PCR; TCRdb's version includes in-frame clones alone and lacks a portion of them. V and J calls and clone size are as listed in that table; D and trimming were resolved from the DNA. The sample has approximately 150,000 clones; about four fifths are singletons. Per germline, CDR1 MNHNY and CDR2 SVGAGI (reference sequence). V lost 4 bases, J lost 14 bases, and 15 bases lay in between. There are 12 residues in the CDR3. V is TRBV6-6 and J is TRBJ1-5; D is possibly TRBD1 (6 bases). Sequenced sample: peripheral blood. This sequence was found in a man in his sixties or seventies with active or convalescent COVID-19. CDR3 nucleotide sequence: TGTGCCAGCAGTTCAACGTCAGGGGAGAAGCATTTT. This gives the protein CASSSTSGEKHF.